This T cell receptor beta chain was documented in a study of Ad26.COV2.S vaccination and SARS-CoV-2 variants. Study background: Donor was assigned to the Ad26.COV2.S arm of trial COV1001. Broader study findings: Individuals receiving vaccine had higher spike-specific TCR breadth than placebo recipients did. Similar non-spike TCR breadth was observed in recipients of vaccine and of placebo.

Treatment given: over 15 received Ad26.COV2.S at low or high dose, single or two shots; several received placebo; per-sample allocation not given. The samples were gathered on day 63 after the first injection of vaccine or placebo. The assay was immunoSEQ multiplex PCR, and TCRdb's table has in-frame clones only and misses some. The data show about 350,000 clones, roughly 84% seen once. On this clone: Its specificity is unknown.

CDR1 and CDR2 (germline): SGHRS, YFSETQ. The CDR3 runs 16 residues. Deletions cut 3 bases from V and 9 bases from J, with 22 bases between. V gene TRBV5-1 combines with J gene TRBJ2-1, with D hard to call. This sequence originates from a person between 18 and 65 years old who received the Ad26.COV2.S COVID-19 vaccine or a placebo. This specimen consisted of peripheral blood, obtained in a trial of Ad26.COV2.S vaccine versus placebo. CDR3 residues: CASSSPPVLGYREQFF. CDR3 bases: TGCGCCAGCAGCTCCCCCCCGGTGCTAGGATACCGTGAGCAGTTCTTC.